This is a list of T cell receptor beta chains from one sample in a study of coeliac disease. Using immunoSEQ multiplex PCR, the repertoire was profiled, and TCRdb retains in-frame clones only, with some absent. The sample shows over 4,000 clones, around two thirds of them seen only once. Sequencing input: intraepithelial lymphocytes from the gut. All receptors come from a young woman with active celiac disease. The CDR3 runs from the conserved cysteine through the conserved F or W. Fields, in order: D gene, J gene, V gene, clone size, CDR3 protein, CDR3 DNA. A D gene is named only where the DNA matches it firmly. Expanded clones get a size class; other rows say once, few or many, or leave the size out.

d_call: NA; j_call: TRBJ1-1; v_call: TRBV11-2; clone_size: NA; cdr3_aa: CASSFPTVSNTEAFF; cdr3_nt: TGTGCCAGCAGCTTCCCGACAGTTTCGAACACTGAAGCTTTCTTT
d_call: NA; j_call: TRBJ2-3; v_call: TRBV5-6; clone_size: few; cdr3_aa: CASSSTGLDTQYF; cdr3_nt: TGTGCCAGCAGCTCTACAGGGTTAGATACGCAGTATTTT
d_call: NA; j_call: TRBJ1-5; v_call: TRBV28; clone_size: NA; cdr3_aa: CASSRTVNQPQHF; cdr3_nt: TGTGCCAGCAGTCGGACAGTCAATCAGCCCCAGCATTTT
d_call: NA; j_call: TRBJ2-7; v_call: TRBV9; clone_size: few; cdr3_aa: CASSVGLQAYEQYF; cdr3_nt: TGTGCCAGCAGCGTAGGCCTACAGGCCTACGAGCAGTACTTC
d_call: NA; j_call: TRBJ1-5; v_call: TRBV15; clone_size: NA; cdr3_aa: CATSRRFGYQPQHF; cdr3_nt: TGTGCCACCAGCAGGCGATTCGGTTATCAGCCCCAGCATTTT
d_call: NA; j_call: TRBJ1-2; v_call: TRBV6-1; clone_size: NA; cdr3_aa: CTSSAPGASNHGYTF; cdr3_nt: TGTACCAGCAGTGCCCCAGGGGCATCTAACCATGGCTACACCTTC
d_call: NA; j_call: TRBJ2-3; v_call: TRBV5-1; clone_size: NA; cdr3_aa: CASSAGGGSTSTDTQYF; cdr3_nt: TGCGCCAGCAGCGCTGGCGGGGGCTCGACTAGCACAGATACGCAGTATTTT
d_call: TRBD1; j_call: TRBJ2-1; v_call: TRBV18; clone_size: NA; cdr3_aa: CASSPRQGVDPLYNEQFF; cdr3_nt: TGTGCCAGCTCACCACGACAGGGGGTCGACCCCTTATACAATGAGCAGTTCTTC
d_call: NA; j_call: TRBJ1-1; v_call: TRBV28; clone_size: NA; cdr3_aa: CASSLGFAAEAFF; cdr3_nt: TGTGCCAGCAGTTTGGGCTTTGCCGCTGAAGCTTTCTTT
d_call: NA; j_call: TRBJ2-1; v_call: TRBV4-1; clone_size: few; cdr3_aa: CASSRQGTPYYNEQFF; cdr3_nt: TGCGCCAGCAGCCGGCAGGGGACCCCTTACTACAATGAGCAGTTCTTC
d_call: NA; j_call: TRBJ2-7; v_call: TRBV7-9; clone_size: few; cdr3_aa: CASSSTDGSLRGEQYF; cdr3_nt: TGTGCCAGCAGCTCTACGGACGGATCCCTAAGGGGCGAGCAGTACTTC
d_call: NA; j_call: TRBJ1-1; v_call: TRBV13; clone_size: NA; cdr3_aa: CASSSIPGLGTPDGRVNTEAFF; cdr3_nt: TGTGCCAGCAGCTCCATCCCGGGCTTAGGGACACCCGATGGGCGAGTGAACACTGAAGCTTTCTTT
d_call: NA; j_call: TRBJ1-3; v_call: TRBV29-1; clone_size: NA; cdr3_aa: CSAVEGRVFGNTIYF; cdr3_nt: TGCAGCGCCGTGGAGGGCAGGGTTTTTGGGAACACCATATATTTT
d_call: NA; j_call: TRBJ2-1; v_call: TRBV11-2; clone_size: NA; cdr3_aa: CASSFIWDLNNEQFF; cdr3_nt: TGTGCCAGCAGCTTTATATGGGACTTGAACAATGAGCAGTTCTTC
d_call: TRBD2; j_call: TRBJ2-4; v_call: TRBV19; clone_size: NA; cdr3_aa: CASSYGLADAKNIQYF; cdr3_nt: TGTGCCAGTAGTTACGGACTAGCGGACGCCAAAAACATTCAGTACTTC
d_call: TRBD2; j_call: TRBJ2-5; v_call: TRBV10-3; clone_size: NA; cdr3_aa: CAISEFGASGSGETQYF; cdr3_nt: TGTGCCATCAGTGAATTCGGGGCTAGCGGGAGTGGGGAGACCCAGTACTTC
d_call: NA; j_call: TRBJ1-2; v_call: TRBV5-5; clone_size: NA; cdr3_aa: CASSLSVPQGNYGYTF; cdr3_nt: TGTGCCAGCAGCTTGTCGGTCCCCCAGGGCAACTATGGCTACACCTTC
d_call: TRBD2; j_call: TRBJ2-2; v_call: TRBV6-1; clone_size: NA; cdr3_aa: CASSKLAGDRGELFF; cdr3_nt: TGTGCCAGCAGCAAACTAGCGGGAGACCGGGGGGAGCTGTTTTTT
d_call: NA; j_call: TRBJ1-6; v_call: TRBV2; clone_size: few; cdr3_aa: CASSQGISYNSPLHF; cdr3_nt: TGTGCCAGCAGTCAGGGAATCTCCTATAATTCACCCCTCCACTTT
d_call: TRBD2; j_call: TRBJ2-7; v_call: TRBV5-6; clone_size: NA; cdr3_aa: CASSVKGLDYEQYF; cdr3_nt: TGTGCCAGCAGCGTAAAGGGACTAGATTACGAGCAGTACTTC
d_call: NA; j_call: TRBJ2-4; v_call: TRBV6-1; clone_size: few; cdr3_aa: CASSAPGHLAKNIQYF; cdr3_nt: TGTGCCAGCAGTGCGCCGGGACACCTAGCCAAAAACATTCAGTACTTC
d_call: TRBD1; j_call: TRBJ2-1; v_call: TRBV7-7; clone_size: NA; cdr3_aa: CASSRGQGAAEQFF; cdr3_nt: TGTGCCAGCAGCCGCGGACAGGGGGCGGCTGAGCAGTTCTTC
d_call: NA; j_call: TRBJ2-1; v_call: TRBV5-4; clone_size: NA; cdr3_aa: CASGSTVSYNEQFF; cdr3_nt: TGTGCCAGCGGCTCGACAGTTTCCTACAATGAGCAGTTCTTC
d_call: TRBD2; j_call: TRBJ2-5; v_call: TRBV6-1; clone_size: NA; cdr3_aa: CASSDRVAGVQETQYF; cdr3_nt: TGTGCCAGCAGTGACCGGGTAGCGGGGGTTCAAGAGACCCAGTACTTC
d_call: TRBD2; j_call: TRBJ2-5; v_call: TRBV4-1; clone_size: NA; cdr3_aa: CASSQDLRLAGGRQETQYF; cdr3_nt: TGCGCCAGCAGCCAAGATCTCCGGCTAGCGGGGGGCCGGCAAGAGACCCAGTACTTC
d_call: NA; j_call: TRBJ2-3; v_call: TRBV12-5; clone_size: NA; cdr3_aa: CASGLRRSDSAKEEGADTQYF; cdr3_nt: TGTGCTAGTGGTTTGAGACGATCCGACTCAGCCAAAGAGGAAGGTGCAGATACGCAGTATTTT
d_call: NA; j_call: TRBJ2-1; v_call: TRBV19; clone_size: NA; cdr3_aa: CASSVGLVYNEQFF; cdr3_nt: TGTGCCAGTAGTGTGGGACTTGTATACAATGAGCAGTTCTTC
d_call: TRBD2; j_call: TRBJ2-1; v_call: TRBV6-5; clone_size: NA; cdr3_aa: CASSYRLAGGFHEQFF; cdr3_nt: TGTGCCAGCAGTTACAGGCTAGCGGGAGGGTTCCATGAGCAGTTCTTC
d_call: NA; j_call: TRBJ1-5; v_call: TRBV10-1; clone_size: medium-sized; cdr3_aa: CASSEGALQPQHF; cdr3_nt: TGCGCCAGCAGTGAAGGGGCTCTGCAGCCCCAGCATTTT
d_call: NA; j_call: TRBJ2-7; v_call: TRBV30; clone_size: few; cdr3_aa: CAWSVQMEEQYF; cdr3_nt: TGTGCCTGGAGTGTACAAATGGAGGAGCAGTACTTC
d_call: NA; j_call: TRBJ1-2; v_call: TRBV9; clone_size: NA; cdr3_aa: CASSEPYGYTF; cdr3_nt: TGTGCCAGCAGCGAGCCGTATGGCTACACCTTC
d_call: NA; j_call: TRBJ2-7; v_call: TRBV12-5; clone_size: NA; cdr3_aa: CASSMGGPYEQYF; cdr3_nt: TGTGCTAGTAGTATGGGGGGGCCATACGAGCAGTACTTC
d_call: TRBD2; j_call: TRBJ2-7; v_call: TRBV28; clone_size: NA; cdr3_aa: CASRRRGSPYEQYF; cdr3_nt: TGTGCCAGCAGGAGGCGGGGGAGTCCCTACGAGCAGTACTTC
d_call: NA; j_call: TRBJ1-3; v_call: TRBV28; clone_size: NA; cdr3_aa: CASTVRQGSGIYF; cdr3_nt: TGTGCCAGCACAGTACGGCAGGGGTCTGGCATATATTTT
d_call: TRBD1; j_call: TRBJ1-1; v_call: TRBV2; clone_size: NA; cdr3_aa: CASSGTGANTEAFF; cdr3_nt: TGTGCCAGCAGCGGGACAGGGGCGAACACTGAAGCTTTCTTT
d_call: TRBD1; j_call: TRBJ2-7; v_call: TRBV5-6; clone_size: NA; cdr3_aa: CASSLVGGRIEQYF; cdr3_nt: TGTGCCAGCAGCTTGGTAGGGGGCCGGATCGAGCAGTACTTC
d_call: NA; j_call: TRBJ2-5; v_call: TRBV4-1; clone_size: NA; cdr3_aa: CASSQPHVWAVPGETQYF; cdr3_nt: TGCGCCAGCAGCCAGCCCCACGTCTGGGCAGTCCCGGGGGAGACCCAGTACTTC